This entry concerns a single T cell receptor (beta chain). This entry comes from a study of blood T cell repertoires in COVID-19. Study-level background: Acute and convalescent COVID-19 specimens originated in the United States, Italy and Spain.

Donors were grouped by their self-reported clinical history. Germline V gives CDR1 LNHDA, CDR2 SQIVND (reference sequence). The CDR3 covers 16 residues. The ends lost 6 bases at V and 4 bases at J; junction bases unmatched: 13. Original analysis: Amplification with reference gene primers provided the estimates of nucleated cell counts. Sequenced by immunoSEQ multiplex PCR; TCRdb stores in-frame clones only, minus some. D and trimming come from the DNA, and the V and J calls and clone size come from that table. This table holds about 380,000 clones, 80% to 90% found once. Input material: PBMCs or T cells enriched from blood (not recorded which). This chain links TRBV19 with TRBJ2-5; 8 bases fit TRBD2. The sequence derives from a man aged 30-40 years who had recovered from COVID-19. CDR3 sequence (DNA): TGTGCCAGTAGACATACGGGGGGGGGCCGAATAGAGACCCAGTACTTC. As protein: CASRHTGGGRIETQYF. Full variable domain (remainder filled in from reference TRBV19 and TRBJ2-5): DGGITQSPKYLFRKEGQNVTLSCEQNLNHDAMYWYRQDPGQGLRLIYYSQIVNDFQKGDIAEGYSVSREKKESFPLTVTSAQKNPTAFYLCASRHTGGGRIETQYFGPGTRLLVL.